Below, 28 T cell receptor beta chains from the same sample are listed, as sequenced in a study of blood T cell repertoires in COVID-19. Here immunoSEQ multiplex PCR was the method, and the copy in TCRdb shows in-frame clones only, minus some. This table has a few hundred thousand clones, around 89% appearing once. Sequencing used peripheral blood. The receptors shown here come from a man younger than 35 who had recovered from COVID-19.

The chain uses TRBV3-1 (or the pseudogene TRBV3-2) and TRBJ2-7; 9 bases line up with TRBD1. The J segment lost 5 bases and the V segment lost 3 bases, leaving 8 bases of the junction unmatched. Germline-derived CDR1 and CDR2 are LGHDT and YNNKEL (reference sequence). This CDR3 comprises 15 residues. DNA for the CDR3: TGTGCCAGCAGCCAGTTACAGGGGGCAGGTGACGAGCAGTACTTC. This gives the protein CASSQLQGAGDEQYF.

The J gene is TRBJ2-6, the V gene TRBV4-1; tentatively, D is TRBD2 (5 bases). Germline V gives CDR1 MGHRA, CDR2 YSYEKL. The CDR3 extends over 19 amino acids. V lost 0 bases and J 0 bases, leaving 15 bases between the germline ends. CDR3 coding DNA: TGCGCCAGCAGCCAAGAAACGACCTGGACTCTCTCTGGGGCCAACGTCCTGACTTTC. Translated, it gives CASSQETTWTLSGANVLTF.

Concerning this clone: The same CDR3 also results from other DNA sequences found in this sample. This rearrangement joins TRBV9 to TRBJ2-3; D is perhaps TRBD2 (5 bases). CDR1 is SGDLS and CDR2 is YYNGEE in the germline V gene. V was clipped by 0 bases and J by 2 bases, with 7 bases between them. The CDR3 runs 14 residues. CDR3 loop: CASSVEGLTDTQYF. CDR3 DNA sequence: TGTGCCAGCAGCGTAGAAGGACTCACAGATACGCAGTATTTT. The complete variable domain, with remaining parts taken from reference TRBV9 and TRBJ2-3, reads DSGVTQTPKHLITATGQRVTLRCSPRSGDLSVYWYQQSLDQGLQFLIQYYNGEERAKGNILERFSAQQFPDLHSELNLSSLELGDSALYFCASSVEGLTDTQYFGPGTRLTVL.

The V gene is TRBV6-5, the J gene TRBJ1-2; D might be TRBD1 (5 bases). The V end lost 5 bases, the J end lost 4 bases, and 8 bases lay between the germline ends. The V gene's germline CDR1 is MNHEY and CDR2 SVGAGI. This CDR3 has 12 residues. The CDR3: CASSRDSYGYTF. CDR3 coding DNA: TGTGCCAGCAGTAGGGACTCCTATGGCTACACCTTC.

CDR3 amino acids: CASSLETPTEAFF. CDR3 nucleotides: TGTGCCAGCAGCTTGGAGACACCTACTGAAGCTTTCTTT. The rearrangement uses TRBV5-5 and TRBJ1-1; D call uncertain. Germline CDR1 and CDR2: SGHKS and YYEKEE (reference sequence). The CDR3 extends over 13 amino acids. The V end lost 0 bases, the J end lost 5 bases, and 8 bases lay between the germline ends.

The chain is built from TRBV5-5 and TRBJ2-7; D is ambiguous. The V and J ends lost 0 bases and 3 bases respectively, with 7 bases between them. This CDR3 is built from 13 residues. Germline V CDR1 and CDR2: SGHKS, YYEKEE (reference sequence). This chain's CDR3 is CASSLVDNYEQYF. The CDR3 nucleotides read TGTGCCAGCAGCTTGGTCGACAACTACGAGCAGTACTTC.

The chain combines TRBV18 with TRBJ1-1, with 7 bases that match TRBD1. From germline, CDR1 is KGHSH and CDR2 LQKENI. The CDR3 has 16 amino acids. The trim removed 3 bases at V and 1 base at J, leaving 8 bases unmatched. In DNA form, the CDR3 reads TGTGCCAGCTCACCGTACCAGGGGGAGCAGAACACTGAAGCTTTCTTT. Amino acid sequence: CASSPYQGEQNTEAFF. The entire variable domain, with the rest obtained from reference TRBV18 and TRBJ1-1, is as follows: NAGVMQNPRHLVRRRGQEARLRCSPMKGHSHVYWYRQLPEEGLKFMVYLQKENIIDESGMPKERFSAEFPKEGPSILRIQQVVRGDSAAYFCASSPYQGEQNTEAFFGQGTRLTVV.

The sample holds one count of this clone. The rearrangement links TRBV13 to TRBJ2-1, with D unresolved. The V gene lost 5 bases and the J gene lost 6 bases, with 11 bases spanning the gap. CDR1 and CDR2 (germline): PRHDT, FYEKMQ (reference sequence). The CDR3 is made up of 13 amino acids. This CDR3 reads CASSPSRRNEQFF. The CDR3 bases are TGTGCCAGCAGCCCCTCGAGGCGCAATGAGCAGTTCTTC.

This rearrangement joins TRBV25-1 to TRBJ1-1, with D possibly being TRBD1 (6 bases). V shed 4 bases and J shed 3 bases, with 9 bases lying between them. Germline lookup yields CDR1 MGHDK and CDR2 SYGVNS. This CDR3 spans 13 amino acids. CDR3 loop: CASSVQGYTEAFF. The CDR3 DNA sequence: TGTGCCAGCAGTGTGCAGGGGTACACTGAAGCTTTCTTT.

The chain uses TRBV25-1 and TRBJ1-1; D gene unclear. The CDR3 length is 13 residues. The V gene's germline CDR1 is MGHDK and CDR2 SYGVNS. The ends were cut back, 4 bases at V and 4 bases at J, with 10 bases in the middle. In DNA, the CDR3 is TGTGCCAGCAGTGTATCCGGGAGCACTGAAGCTTTCTTT. Translating gives CASSVSGSTEAFF. Full variable domain (remainder filled in from reference TRBV25-1 and TRBJ1-1): EADIYQTPRYLVIGTGKKITLECSQTMGHDKMYWYQQDPGMELHLIHYSYGVNSTEKGDLSSESTVSRIRTEHFPLTLESARPSHTSQYLCASSVSGSTEAFFGQGTRLTVV.

The genes are TRBV5-5 and TRBJ2-5; D may be TRBD1 (6 bases). V gave up 1 base and J gave up 1 base, with 8 bases separating them. CDR1 is SGHKS, CDR2 YYEKEE, per germline (reference sequence). This CDR3 has 14 residues. The chain's CDR3 is CASSLMGAQETQYF. CDR3 coding DNA: TGTGCCAGCAGCTTGATGGGGGCCCAAGAGACCCAGTACTTC.

This clone was counted a single time. J is TRBJ2-1 and V is TRBV27, with TRBD1 matching 9 bases. CDR1 is MNHEY and CDR2 is SMNVEV in the germline V gene (reference sequence). The CDR3 is 12 amino acids. V lost 7 bases, J lost 9 bases, and 4 bases stayed unmatched. The CDR3 reads CASTTTGGEQFF. The CDR3 bases are TGTGCCAGCACCACGACAGGGGGTGAGCAGTTCTTC.

This clone has just one count. This chain connects TRBV7-9 to TRBJ2-3; D is unresolved. Germline CDR1 and CDR2: SEHNR and FQNEAQ (reference sequence). Trimming removed 3 bases from V and 0 bases from J, with 10 bases in between. The CDR3 totals 15 residues. The CDR3 sequence: CASSLFITSTDTQYF. CDR3 in DNA: TGTGCCAGCAGCTTGTTCATCACTAGCACAGATACGCAGTATTTT.

The chain employs TRBV18 and TRBJ1-4, with D possibly being TRBD1 (5 bases). Germline V gene data show CDR1 as KGHSH and CDR2 as LQKENI. The CDR3 covers 14 residues. The V gene lost 3 bases and the J gene lost 5 bases, with 10 bases spanning the gap. This CDR3 reads CASSPGRPNEKLFF. The CDR3 bases are TGTGCCAGCTCACCGGGGCGGCCGAATGAAAAACTGTTTTTT.

The rearrangement uses TRBV4-3 and TRBJ1-3; D gene unclear. The V gene lost 0 bases and the J gene lost 0 bases, with 9 bases spanning the gap. This CDR3 is 16 amino acids long. CDR1 and CDR2 (germline): LGHNA, YSLEER. The CDR3 protein is CASSQDLRSSGNTIYF. CDR3 in DNA: TGCGCCAGCAGCCAAGATTTGAGGAGCTCTGGAAACACCATATATTTT.

The chain combines TRBV5-6 with TRBJ1-2; the D gene is possibly TRBD1 (5 bases). Germline V gene sequence: CDR1 SGHDT, CDR2 YYEEEE. The CDR3 spans 15 residues. Trimming took off 0 bases at V and 0 bases at J, with 9 bases between the two ends. CDR3 coding DNA: TGTGCCAGCAGCTTGGTGCAGGGCACTAACTATGGCTACACCTTC. Its translation: CASSLVQGTNYGYTF.

V and J are TRBV7-6 and TRBJ2-7; 8 nucleotides match TRBD2. Germline lookup yields CDR1 SGHVS and CDR2 FNYEAQ. This CDR3 is built from 18 residues. Germline trimming cut 5 bases from V and 0 bases from J; bases unmatched to any gene: 15. This CDR3 is CASSPFAIGGAGSYEQYF. CDR3 coding DNA: TGTGCCAGCAGCCCCTTTGCAATCGGGGGGGCCGGCTCCTACGAGCAGTACTTC.

The chain combines TRBV3-1 (or the pseudogene TRBV3-2) with TRBJ1-1; D uncertain. Trimming removed 4 bases at V and 1 base at J, with 4 bases between. The CDR3 sequence is 12 residues long. From germline, CDR1 is LGHDT and CDR2 YNNKEL (reference sequence). CDR3 sequence: CASSLRNTEAFF. CDR3 nucleotides: TGTGCCAGCAGCCTCCGGAACACTGAAGCTTTCTTT.

In nucleotides, the CDR3 is TGTGCCAGCTCGCCGGGACAGGCAAATTCACCCCTCCACTTT. It encodes CASSPGQANSPLHF. The chain couples TRBV18 to TRBJ1-6; the match to TRBD1 covers 8 bases. Germline V gene lookup returns CDR1 KGHSH and CDR2 LQKENI. The CDR3 consists of 14 residues. Unmatched junction bases numbered 5, after V lost 6 bases and J lost 7 bases.

The chain has TRBV30 and TRBJ1-1, with D tentatively TRBD1 (6 bases). Germline V gives CDR1 GTSNPN, CDR2 SVGIG (reference sequence). The CDR3 has 15 residues. The V gene lost 2 bases and the J gene lost 1 base, with 14 bases spanning the gap. The DNA of the CDR3 is TGTGCCTGGAGTCAAGCAGGGACACCGAACACTGAAGCTTTCTTT. Its translation is CAWSQAGTPNTEAFF.

The V and J genes are TRBV6-5 and TRBJ2-7; TRBD2 matches at 10 bases. The trim removed 2 bases at V and 5 bases at J, leaving 9 bases unmatched. Germline V CDR1 and CDR2: MNHEY, SVGAGI. CDR3 length: 16 amino acids. CDR3 region: CASSYGGGLANNEQYF. The CDR3 nucleotides are TGTGCCAGCAGTTACGGGGGGGGACTAGCGAACAACGAGCAGTACTTC.

V and J are TRBV11-3 and TRBJ2-7; maybe TRBD2 (6 bases). This CDR3 region has 12 residues. Germline V CDR1 and CDR2: SGHNT, YENEEA. Trimming pared 0 bases from V and 7 bases from J, leaving 7 bases between. Here the CDR3 reads CASSLDGREQYF. The CDR3 coding sequence is TGTGCCAGCAGCTTAGATGGGAGGGAGCAGTACTTC.

This chain links TRBV9 with TRBJ2-7, with 11 bases fitting TRBD2. V shed 4 bases, J shed 0 bases, and the junction held 15 bases outside the gene matches. Germline CDR1 and CDR2: SGDLS and YYNGEE. The CDR3 covers 19 residues. As DNA, the CDR3 is TGTGCCAGCAGCCCCACCGTGACTAGCGGGAAGGGTAGCTCCTACGAGCAGTACTTC. Translated: CASSPTVTSGKGSSYEQYF.

The chain couples TRBV10-3 to TRBJ2-2; TRBD1 matches 12 bases. The length of the CDR3 is 16 residues. V trimming: 8 bases; J trimming: 6 bases; junction bases outside the gene matches: 10. Germline V gene sequence: CDR1 ENHRY, CDR2 SYGVKD. This chain's CDR3 is CAILRTGQGASGELFF. CDR3 bases: TGTGCCATCCTCCGTACGGGACAGGGGGCCTCCGGGGAGCTGTTTTTT.

This clone was counted once. The CDR3 spells CASSLPGTPYNEQFF. CDR3 DNA: TGTGCCAGTAGCTTACCCGGGACTCCATACAATGAGCAGTTCTTC. This sequence joins TRBV19 and TRBJ2-1; D is possibly TRBD2 (6 bases). Germline values: CDR1 LNHDA, CDR2 SQIVND (reference sequence). The CDR3 spans 15 residues. V lost 6 bases, J lost 4 bases, and 16 bases lay in between.

The gene calls are TRBV18 and TRBJ2-5; no definite D call. V lost 6 bases to trimming and J lost 5 bases, with 19 bases between them. The CDR3 sequence is 15 residues long. Per germline, CDR1 KGHSH and CDR2 LQKENI. The CDR3 is CASSPFTAAEETQYF. For the CDR3, the DNA is TGTGCCAGCTCTCCTTTCACAGCCGCCGAGGAGACCCAGTACTTC.

The chain has TRBV6-5 and TRBJ2-7, with TRBD1 as a possible D gene (6 bases). Germline assignment: CDR1 MNHEY and CDR2 SVGAGI. V lost 10 bases, J lost 4 bases, and 17 bases lay in between. The CDR3 has 13 amino acids. The chain's CDR3 is CATKPGQLYEQYF. The DNA of the CDR3 is TGTGCCACCAAACCGGGACAACTTTACGAGCAGTACTTC.

J is TRBJ1-2 and V is TRBV21-1; TRBD1 is taken as the D call from the table, unchecked against the DNA. TRBV21-1 is a listed pseudogene. The CDR3 has 13 residues. The CDR3 nucleotides read TGTGCCAGCAGCTCCCGACATAACTATGGCTACACCTTC. The encoded protein is CASSSRHNYGYTF.